The T cell receptor beta chain under discussion was sequenced for a study of control samples from healthy donors and cancer patients. The CDR3 has 14 residues. V gave up 7 bases and J gave up 4 bases, with 19 bases separating them. Germline CDR1 reads SQVTM; CDR2 reads ANQGSEA. A few counts support this clone. The repertoire was sequenced with immunoSEQ multiplex PCR; TCRdb's copy has only in-frame clones and lacks some. Counted here are 90,000 to 100,000 clones, about four fifths occurring once; the ten biggest clones make up about 10%. The chain carries TRBV29-1 and TRBJ1-1, with D tentatively TRBD1 (6 bases). Sequencing used blood. The sequence was obtained from a woman aged 30 to 39 in good health. The CDR3 DNA follows: TGCAGCGCCGACCGGGGACATCTAGGCACTGAAGCTTTCTTT. This sequence encodes CSADRGHLGTEAFF. Complete variable domain (other parts from reference TRBV29-1 and TRBJ1-1): SAVISQKPSRDICQRGTSLTIQCQVDSQVTMMFWYRQQPGQSLTLIATANQGSEATYESGFVIDKFPISRPNLTFSTLTVSNMSPEDSSIYLCSADRGHLGTEAFFGQGTRLTVV.